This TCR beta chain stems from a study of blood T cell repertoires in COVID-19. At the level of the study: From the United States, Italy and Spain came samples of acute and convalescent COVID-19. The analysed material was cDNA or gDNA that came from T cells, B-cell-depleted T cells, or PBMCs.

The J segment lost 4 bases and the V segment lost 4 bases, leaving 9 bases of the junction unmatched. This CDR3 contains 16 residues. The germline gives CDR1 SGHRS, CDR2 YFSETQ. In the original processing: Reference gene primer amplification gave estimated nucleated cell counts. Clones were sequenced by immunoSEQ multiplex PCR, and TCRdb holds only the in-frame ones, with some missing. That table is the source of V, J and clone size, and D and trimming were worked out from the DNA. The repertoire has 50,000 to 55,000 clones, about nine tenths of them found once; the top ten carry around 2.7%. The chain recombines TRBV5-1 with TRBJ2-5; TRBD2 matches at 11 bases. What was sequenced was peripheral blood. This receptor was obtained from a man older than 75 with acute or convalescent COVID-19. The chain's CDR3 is CASSPTSGTGGETQYF. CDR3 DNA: TGCGCCAGCAGCCCGACTAGCGGGACGGGAGGAGAGACCCAGTACTTC.